This T cell receptor beta chain was retrieved from a study of T cell repertoires in cytomegalovirus infection. Study-wide results and caveats: Adding up the frequency of public TCR beta families identified people who carried CMV plus the relevant HLA.

Via MiXCR, TCRdb re-called the reads, giving one row per CDR3 protein. The data hold some 940,000 distinct CDR3 sequences, with less than 40% observed a single time. Worth noting for this clonotype: Antigen specificity is unknown.

Between the trimmed V and J ends, which lost 1 base and 6 bases, there was a span of 7 bases. The CDR3 consists of 13 residues. The germline V gene encodes CDR1 SGHDN and CDR2 FVKESK. The TCR sequence derives from a human donor in good health (CMV status not recorded). Some clones in this sample may be carry-over from other donors' samples. The source was cultured CD8+ T cells from PBMCs, collected from culture after CMV antigen stimulation. The rearrangement uses TRBV14 and TRBJ2-1, with D unclear. Written as DNA, the CDR3 is TGTGCCAGCAGCCAAGGATGGGGCAATGAGCAGTTCTTC. Translated, it gives CASSQGWGNEQFF.